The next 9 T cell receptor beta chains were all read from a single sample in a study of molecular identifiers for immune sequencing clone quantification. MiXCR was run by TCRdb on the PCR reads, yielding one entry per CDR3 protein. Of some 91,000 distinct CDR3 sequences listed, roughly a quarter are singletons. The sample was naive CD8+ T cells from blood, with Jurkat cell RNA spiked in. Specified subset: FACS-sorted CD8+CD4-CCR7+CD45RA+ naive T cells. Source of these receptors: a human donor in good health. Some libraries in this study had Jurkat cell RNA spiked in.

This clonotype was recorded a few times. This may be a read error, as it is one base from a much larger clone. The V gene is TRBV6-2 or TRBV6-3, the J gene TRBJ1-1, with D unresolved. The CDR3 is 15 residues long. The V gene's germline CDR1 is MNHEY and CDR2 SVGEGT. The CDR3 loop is CASNNPNSYPTEALF. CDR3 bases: TGTGCCAGCAACAACCCCAACAGCTATCCCACTGAAGCTTTATTT.

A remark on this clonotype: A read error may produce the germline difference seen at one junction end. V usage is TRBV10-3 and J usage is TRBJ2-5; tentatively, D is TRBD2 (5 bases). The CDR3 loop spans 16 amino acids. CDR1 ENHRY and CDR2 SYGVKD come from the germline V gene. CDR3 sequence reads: CAISTGGRGPQATQSF. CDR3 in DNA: TGTGCCATCAGTACCGGTGGTCGCGGGCCCCAAGCGACCCAGTCCTTC.

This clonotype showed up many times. The CDR3 reads CAWTLEGSYTEAFF. The CDR3 bases are TGTGCCTGGACCTTAGAGGGGTCGTACACTGAAGCTTTCTTT. The gene calls are TRBV30 and TRBJ1-1; TRBD1 is a possible D gene (5 bases). CDR1 is GTSNPN and CDR2 is SVGIG in the germline V gene (reference sequence). Trimming removed 4 bases from V and 3 bases from J, with 15 bases in between. There are 14 residues in the CDR3.

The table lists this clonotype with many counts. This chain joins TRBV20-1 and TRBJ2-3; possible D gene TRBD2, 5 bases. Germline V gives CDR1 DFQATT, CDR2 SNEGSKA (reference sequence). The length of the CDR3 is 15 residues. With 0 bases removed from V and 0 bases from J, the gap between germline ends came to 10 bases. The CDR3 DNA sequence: TGCAGTGCTAGAGATCTAGCCCTCAGCACAGATACGCAGTATTTT. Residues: CSARDLALSTDTQYF.

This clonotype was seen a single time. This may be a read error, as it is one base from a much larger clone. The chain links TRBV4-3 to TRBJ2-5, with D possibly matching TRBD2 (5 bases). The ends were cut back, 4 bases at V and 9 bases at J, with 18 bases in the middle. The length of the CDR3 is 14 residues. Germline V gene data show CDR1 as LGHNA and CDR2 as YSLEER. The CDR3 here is CASSPSYPGEPQYF. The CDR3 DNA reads TGCGCCAGCAGCCCTAGCTATCCCGGGGAGCCCCAGTACTTC.

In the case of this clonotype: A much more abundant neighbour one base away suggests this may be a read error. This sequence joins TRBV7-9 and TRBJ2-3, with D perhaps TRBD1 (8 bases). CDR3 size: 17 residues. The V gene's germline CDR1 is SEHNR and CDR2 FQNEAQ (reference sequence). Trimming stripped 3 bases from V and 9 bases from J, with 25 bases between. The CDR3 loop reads CASSFSGGTAGEDTQYF. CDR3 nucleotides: TGTGCCAGCAGCTTTTCAGGGGGCACCGCGGGAGAGGACACGCAGTATTTT.

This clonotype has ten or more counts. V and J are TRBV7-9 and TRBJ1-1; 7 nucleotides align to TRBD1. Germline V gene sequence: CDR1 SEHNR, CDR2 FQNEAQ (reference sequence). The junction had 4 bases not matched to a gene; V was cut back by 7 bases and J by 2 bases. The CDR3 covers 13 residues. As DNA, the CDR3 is TGTGCCAGCAACAGGGACAGAAACACTGAAGCTTTCTTT. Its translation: CASNRDRNTEAFF.

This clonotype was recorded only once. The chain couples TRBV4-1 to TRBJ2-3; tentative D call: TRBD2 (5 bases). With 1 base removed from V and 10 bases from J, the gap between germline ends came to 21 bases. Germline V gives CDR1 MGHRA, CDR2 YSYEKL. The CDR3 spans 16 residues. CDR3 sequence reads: CASSQVGGSSPAPQYF. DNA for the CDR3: TGCGCCAGCAGCCAAGTTGGCGGATCTAGCCCAGCTCCGCAGTATTTT.

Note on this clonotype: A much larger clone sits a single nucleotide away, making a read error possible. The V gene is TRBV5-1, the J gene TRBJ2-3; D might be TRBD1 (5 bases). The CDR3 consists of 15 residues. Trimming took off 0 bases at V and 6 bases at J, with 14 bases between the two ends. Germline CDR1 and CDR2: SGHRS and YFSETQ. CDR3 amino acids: CASSLGRTRVDTQYF. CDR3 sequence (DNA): TGCGCCAGCAGCTTGGGCCGAACCAGGGTTGATACGCAGTATTTT. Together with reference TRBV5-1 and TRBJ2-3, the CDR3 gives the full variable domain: KAGVTQTPRYLIKTRGQQVTLSCSPISGHRSVSWYQQTPGQGLQFLFEYFSETQRNKGNFPGRFSGRQFSNSRSEMNVSTLELGDSALYLCASSLGRTRVDTQYFGPGTRLTVL.